The 10 T cell receptor beta chains reported below all come from one sample, sequenced in a study of T cell responses to AZD1222 COVID-19 vaccine (dated by TCRdb to the early 2020s). The time point label for this specimen denotes: about 28 days (+/-7) after the second vaccine dose. Library construction relied on the immunoSEQ multiplex PCR assay. As stored in TCRdb, this immuneACCESS dataset retains in-frame rearrangements with V and J assigned. A fraction of the clones does not appear; measured against another copy, unresolved V genes explain less than half of the discrepancy, and the remainder lacks a known reason. In this sample the table shows some 79,000 clones, 70% to 90% of which occur a single time. The ten top clones hold roughly 3.2% of the sample. The sequencing used peripheral blood, collected 28 days after the second AZD1222 dose. Source of these receptors: an adult who received the AZD1222 COVID-19 vaccine.

This clone is medium-sized (0.01 to 0.1%) by share. The rearrangement links TRBV7-2 to TRBJ1-4; 8 nucleotides agree with TRBD1. This CDR3 is built from 15 residues. The trim removed 5 bases at V and 6 bases at J, leaving 8 bases unmatched. Germline V gene sequence: CDR1 SGHTA, CDR2 FQGNSA. The CDR3 coding sequence is TGTGCCAGCAGCCGTCAGGGGGCGTCGGATGAAAAACTGTTTTTT. Translating it yields CASSRQGASDEKLFF.

The CDR3 region has the DNA TGTGCCACTACTAGCGGGAGGAACAATGAGCAGTTCTTC. It is translated as CATTSGRNNEQFF. This rearrangement joins TRBV10-3 to TRBJ2-1; the match to TRBD2 covers 12 bases. Per the germline V gene, CDR1 is ENHRY and CDR2 is SYGVKD. J was trimmed by 5 bases and V by 10 bases; bases with no gene match: 3. The CDR3 is made up of 13 amino acids.

V usage is TRBV4-3 and J usage is TRBJ1-2; 10 bases align to TRBD1. J gave up 3 bases and V 3 bases, and 4 bases lay outside the gene matches. The CDR3 length is 15 residues. The germline gives CDR1 LGHNA, CDR2 YSLEER. The CDR3 is CASSHGQGEYYGYTF. CDR3 coding DNA: TGCGCCAGCAGCCACGGACAGGGGGAATACTATGGCTACACCTTC.

The rearrangement joins TRBV12-3 or TRBV12-4 to TRBJ2-7; D is unclear. The ends were cut back, 1 base at V and 6 bases at J, with 7 bases in the middle. This CDR3 is built from 12 residues. CDR3 sequence reads: CASSLEVPEQYF. CDR3 DNA: TGTGCCAGCAGTTTAGAAGTCCCCGAGCAGTACTTC.

This chain links TRBV5-1 with TRBJ2-3; TRBD2 aligns across 10 bases. Germline V gene data show CDR1 as SGHRS and CDR2 as YFSETQ. Trimming cost V 0 bases and J 9 bases; bases outside gene matches: 16. This CDR3 is 18 amino acids long. CDR3 sequence reads: CASSLVSGGPSSSGTQYF. The CDR3 DNA sequence: TGCGCCAGCAGCTTGGTTAGCGGGGGGCCCTCGTCTTCAGGAACGCAGTATTTT.

The chain couples TRBV6-5 to TRBJ1-2, with no clear D. The CDR3 totals 13 residues. Deletions cut 2 bases from V and 2 bases from J, with 6 bases between. Germline V lookup: CDR1 MNHEY, CDR2 SVGAGI. The CDR3 protein is CASSYGENYGYTF. DNA of the CDR3: TGTGCCAGCAGTTACGGGGAGAACTATGGCTACACCTTC.

The V gene is TRBV7-9, the J gene TRBJ2-3; D gene ambiguous. Per the germline V gene, CDR1 is SEHNR and CDR2 is FQNEAQ (reference sequence). Trimming shortened V by 1 base and J by 0 bases, and 14 bases separated the two germline ends. The CDR3 runs to 17 residues. The CDR3 DNA is TGTGCCAGCAGCTTAGATTTTGGCGCACCTAGCACAGATACGCAGTATTTT. This translates into CASSLDFGAPSTDTQYF.

V and J are TRBV3-1 (or the pseudogene TRBV3-2) and TRBJ2-1; D is ambiguous. Per germline, CDR1 LGHDT and CDR2 YNNKEL (reference sequence). This CDR3 spans 14 amino acids. V lost 3 bases, J lost 0 bases, and 6 bases lay in between. CDR3 nucleotide sequence: TGTGCCAGCAGCCACTGGAGCTCCTACAATGAGCAGTTCTTC. It encodes CASSHWSSYNEQFF.

V gene TRBV6-5 combines with J gene TRBJ2-7, with D possibly matching TRBD1 (5 bases). Germline CDR1 reads MNHEY; CDR2 reads SVGAGI. There are 13 residues in the CDR3. V gave up 5 bases and J gave up 5 bases, with 13 bases separating them. The CDR3 region is CASSPPGSHEQYF. Written as DNA, the CDR3 is TGTGCCAGCAGTCCCCCAGGGTCCCACGAGCAGTACTTC.

This chain uses TRBV10-3 with TRBJ1-2; D call uncertain. The CDR3 is 12 amino acids. V gave up 2 bases and J gave up 6 bases, with 7 bases separating them. Germline CDR1 is ENHRY and CDR2 is SYGVKD. The CDR3, as DNA: TGTGCCATCAGTGAGGGCATGGATGGCTACACCTTC. It specifies CAISEGMDGYTF.